This T cell receptor beta chain is drawn from a study of cytomegalovirus exposure and HLA in healthy donors. Study background: Roughly 92 million unique TCRs, all from HLA-typed donors, were included in an early release of the data.

Primers for the PCR totalled 60 Vbeta and 13 Jbeta. Measured with immunoSEQ multiplex PCR; TCRdb has only the in-frame clones, and not every one. This sample's table has about 59,000 clones. Whole-study results and caveats: While the bulk of TCR sequences proved rare, some public TCRs turned up in many donors. In a later analysis, CMV-associated beta chains were mostly HLA-associated, it appeared. In an earlier analysis, productive rearrangement rates for most beta V segments clustered near 87% or 30%.

Comment on this clone: No antigen is known for it.

Sequenced: PBMCs. The sequence derives from a man aged 25-45 years in good health and CMV-seropositive.

The CDR3 nucleotides are TGTGCCAGCAGCCCCTCACCCCTAGCGGGGGGGCGCGAGACCCAGTACTTC. This sequence encodes CASSPSPLAGGRETQYF. The chain is built from TRBV9 and TRBJ2-5; 12 nucleotides agree with TRBD2. With V trimmed by 4 bases and J by 5 bases, 12 bases remained unmatched. This CDR3 comprises 17 residues. CDR1 and CDR2 from the germline V gene are SGDLS and YYNGEE.